This section outlines one TCR beta chain sequence together with its context. These data are taken from a study of shared clonotypes between healthy human individuals. The CDR3 has 16 amino acids. Germline-derived CDR1 and CDR2 are MNHEY and SVGAGI. V gave up 2 bases and J gave up 2 bases, with 13 bases separating them. Clones were sequenced by immunoSEQ multiplex PCR, and TCRdb holds only the in-frame ones, with some missing. This sample carries about 2.4 million clones, 93% of them seen once, and the ten largest clones take 0.36%. The J gene is TRBJ1-5, the V gene TRBV6-5; no firm D call. The TCR was taken from a man younger than 35 in good health. Some clones in this sample may be carry-over from other donors' samples. The specimen was naive CD4+ T cells from PBMCs. Subset defined: CD45RA+ positively selected. The CDR3 region is CASSYRTPRGNQPQHF. CDR3 DNA: TGTGCCAGCAGTTACAGGACTCCCCGGGGCAATCAGCCCCAGCATTTT.